Below, 10 T cell receptor beta chains from the same sample are listed, as sequenced in a study of yellow fever vaccine responses in identical twins. TCRdb itself ran the RT-PCR reads through MiXCR, one entry per CDR3 protein. The sample lists under 750 distinct CDR3 sequences; approximately 78% were seen once. The sample in question was T cells from blood (PBMCs), unsorted or a sorted subset (not recorded which), obtained before or after yellow fever vaccination (not recorded which). These receptors all stem from a woman aged 18-30 years who received the yellow fever vaccine.

The rearrangement joins TRBV4-1 to TRBJ1-4; 8 bases are a match to TRBD1. Trimming at V came to 2 bases and at J to 5 bases, leaving 7 bases not matched to a gene. CDR3 length: 16 residues. CDR1 and CDR2 from the germline V gene are MGHRA and YSYEKL. CDR3 region: CASSQWVTGENEKLFF. The CDR3 nucleotides read TGCGCCAGCAGCCAATGGGTGACAGGGGAAAATGAAAAACTGTTTTTT.

The gene calls are TRBV7-3 and TRBJ2-3, with D possibly TRBD2 on 6 matching bases. Trimming removed 1 base at V and 3 bases at J, with 14 bases between. The CDR3 length is 16 residues. The germline CDR1 and CDR2 sequences are SGHTA and FQGTGA. The CDR3 DNA sequence: TGTGCCAGCAGCTTAAAGGTGGGAGGTGCGACAGATACGCAGTATTTT. Translation: CASSLKVGGATDTQYF.

The J gene is TRBJ1-5, the V gene TRBV2; no firm D call. V lost 8 bases, J lost 0 bases, and 8 bases lay in between. Germline loops: CDR1 SNHLY, CDR2 FYNNEI. CDR3 length: 13 residues. CDR3 protein: CASGTDSNQPQHF. The CDR3 region has the DNA TGTGCCAGCGGAACTGATAGCAATCAGCCCCAGCATTTT.

The V call is TRBV11-1, the J call TRBJ2-3; TRBD2 agrees at 9 bases. Germline assignment: CDR1 SGHAT and CDR2 FQDESV (reference sequence). V lost 5 bases to trimming and J lost 2 bases; unmatched junction nucleotides: 5. This CDR3 contains 15 residues. As DNA, the CDR3 is TGTGCCAGCAGCCCCCGGACTAGCGCCACAGATACGCAGTATTTT. Encoded protein: CASSPRTSATDTQYF. The whole variable domain, filled in from reference TRBV11-1 and TRBJ2-3, reads EAEVAQSPRYKITEKSQAVAFWCDPISGHATLYWYRQILGQGPELLVQFQDESVVDDSQLPKDRFSAERLKGVDSTLKIQPAELGDSAMYLCASSPRTSATDTQYFGPGTRLTVL.

The chain carries TRBV11-1 and TRBJ1-1; TRBD1 might be the D (5 bases). The germline gives CDR1 SGHAT, CDR2 FQDESV (reference sequence). This CDR3 has 12 residues. Trimming left V 0 bases short and J 12 bases short, with 11 bases between. The CDR3 nucleotides are TGTGCCAGCAGCTTAGCGTCGGGGGAATCTTTCTTT. Protein: CASSLASGESFF.

The V gene is TRBV5-1, the J gene TRBJ1-1; D is unresolved. Looked up from germline, CDR1 is SGHRS and CDR2 is YFSETQ. V lost 4 bases to trimming and J lost 4 bases, with 17 bases between them. The CDR3 is made up of 15 amino acids. This CDR3 reads CASSLGGSTGTEAFF. The CDR3 nucleotides read TGCGCCAGCAGCCTGGGCGGGTCGACCGGCACTGAAGCTTTCTTT.

V usage is TRBV7-2 and J usage is TRBJ1-1; D not resolved. CDR1 is SGHTA, CDR2 FQGNSA, per germline. V was shortened by 6 bases and J by 6 bases, with 11 bases between the two germline ends. This CDR3 has 12 amino acids. The CDR3 DNA sequence: TGTGCCAGCAGTCAAGACATTGCTGAAGCTTTCTTT. Encoded protein: CASSQDIAEAFF.

The chain carries TRBV6-1 and TRBJ2-6; possible D gene TRBD1, 6 bases. This CDR3 is built from 15 residues. Germline V gene data show CDR1 as MNHNS and CDR2 as SASEGT. Trimming removed 0 bases from V and 4 bases from J, with 7 bases in between. In nucleotides, the CDR3 is TGTGCCAGCAGTGAAGCGACAGGAGGGGCCAACGTCCTGACTTTC. Translating it yields CASSEATGGANVLTF.

This chain links TRBV20-1 with TRBJ2-1; D may correspond to TRBD1 or TRBD2 (5 bases each). Germline CDR1 and CDR2: DFQATT and SNEGSKA (reference sequence). This CDR3 contains 12 residues. The V gene lost 6 bases and the J gene lost 7 bases, with 13 bases spanning the gap. CDR3: CSAVRDLNEQFF. CDR3 nucleotide sequence: TGCAGTGCCGTACGGGACCTTAATGAGCAGTTCTTC.

The gene calls are TRBV4-1 and TRBJ1-2; the match to TRBD1 covers 7 bases. Germline lookup yields CDR1 MGHRA and CDR2 YSYEKL. The length of the CDR3 is 14 residues. Trimming cost V 4 bases and J 0 bases; bases outside gene matches: 2. For the CDR3, the DNA is TGCGCCAGCAGCCCGGGACAGTCTAACTATGGCTACACCTTC. Amino acids: CASSPGQSNYGYTF.